These 9 T cell receptor beta chains originate from one sample sequenced in a study of vaccination effects on CD4 cells after COVID-19. Sequencing was preceded by expansion of antigen-specific CD4+ T cells with viral peptide pools in the ViraFEST assay. Isolation of CD4+ T cells took place after nine to ten days of culture. This person caught SARS-CoV-2 sometime from March to December 2020, and PCR testing confirmed the infection. Their specific antigens are unknown. The method was immunoSEQ multiplex PCR; TCRdb's version includes in-frame clones alone and lacks a portion of them. The sample lists about 70,000 clones; 73% were seen once. The sequenced sample was CD4+ T cells from PBMCs cultured with HIV peptides, obtained before COVID-19 vaccination. Stated subset: HIV-1 Nef peptide pool negative control/reference culture. The receptors originated from a human donor who had a prior SARS-CoV-2 infection.

The rearrangement uses TRBV6-6 and TRBJ2-1; possibly TRBD2 for D (7 bases). This CDR3 has 18 residues. Trimming removed 5 bases at V and 6 bases at J, with 26 bases between. Germline CDR1 MNHNY, CDR2 SVGAGI (reference sequence). The CDR3 here is CASSPIGGGRAWGNEQFF. CDR3 nucleotide sequence: TGTGCCAGCAGTCCCATAGGGGGAGGGAGGGCCTGGGGCAATGAGCAGTTCTTC.

The chain links TRBV5-1 to TRBJ1-2; D not certain. The V gene lost 0 bases and the J gene lost 5 bases, with 8 bases spanning the gap. The CDR3 runs 13 residues. The V gene's germline CDR1 is SGHRS and CDR2 YFSETQ. The CDR3 DNA sequence: TGCGCCAGCAGCTTGGCCGGTCGGTATGGCTACACCTTC. It codes for CASSLAGRYGYTF.

This chain uses TRBV30 with TRBJ2-3; 9 bases are a match to TRBD2. Germline CDR1 reads GTSNPN; CDR2 reads SVGIG (reference sequence). Trimming took 0 bases from V and 6 from J; bases not matched to a gene: 7. The CDR3 has 15 amino acids. The CDR3 region is CAWSVQSGRRDTQYF. CDR3 in DNA: TGTGCCTGGAGTGTACAGAGCGGGAGGCGGGATACGCAGTATTTT.

This chain joins TRBV19 and TRBJ1-5, with D unresolved. From germline, CDR1 is LNHDA and CDR2 SQIVND (reference sequence). This CDR3 region has 18 residues. Trimming left V 3 bases short and J 4 bases short, with 22 bases between. CDR3 DNA sequence: TGTGCCAGTAGTATCGGGCTTTGGACGAAGAAACGGAATCAGCCCCAGCATTTT. This translates into CASSIGLWTKKRNQPQHF.

The chain recombines TRBV13 with TRBJ1-2; 9 bases align to TRBD1. The CDR3 extends over 16 amino acids. Trimming removed 0 bases from V and 4 bases from J; junction bases left unmatched: 6. Germline V gene sequence: CDR1 PRHDT, CDR2 FYEKMQ (reference sequence). CDR3: CASSLGGTGTLYGYTF. The CDR3 DNA sequence: TGTGCCAGCAGCTTAGGGGGGACAGGGACTCTCTATGGCTACACCTTC.

The rearrangement uses TRBV4-3 and TRBJ1-2, with TRBD1 matching over 7 bases. Germline V gene lookup returns CDR1 LGHNA and CDR2 YSLEER. The CDR3 sequence is 14 residues long. J lost 2 bases, V lost 4 bases, and 4 bases had no gene match. The CDR3 DNA is TGCGCCAGCAGCCCGGGACAGCCCAACTATGGCTACACCTTC. This encodes CASSPGQPNYGYTF.

The table lists this clone with a count of one. V gene TRBV5-5 combines with J gene TRBJ1-5; D is undetermined. Per the germline V gene, CDR1 is SGHKS and CDR2 is YYEKEE (reference sequence). This CDR3 contains 13 residues. Deletions cut 3 bases from V and 4 bases from J, with 8 bases between. CDR3 sequence reads: CASSYTTNQPQHF. In nucleotides, the CDR3 is TGTGCCAGCAGCTATACGACGAATCAGCCCCAGCATTTT.

The chain joins TRBV15 to TRBJ1-2; D is ambiguous. CDR1 LNHNV and CDR2 YYDKDF come from the germline V gene (reference sequence). V lost 4 bases and J lost 5, with 14 bases in between. This CDR3 has 14 residues. CDR3 DNA sequence: TGTGCCACCAGCAAAGGACGGACGTTGTATGGCTACACCTTC. It translates to CATSKGRTLYGYTF.

This chain joins TRBV11-3 and TRBJ2-7; 7 nucleotides match TRBD1. The CDR3 loop spans 14 amino acids. V trimming: 1 base; J trimming: 4 bases; junction bases outside the gene matches: 4. Germline values: CDR1 SGHNT, CDR2 YENEEA. Here the CDR3 DNA reads TGTGCCAGCAGCTTAGGGCCGACAGGGTACGAGCAGTACTTC. As protein: CASSLGPTGYEQYF.